This section outlines one T cell receptor (beta chain) sequence together with its context. Its antigen is currently unknown. Time point defined: late sampling 161 to 241 days after vaccination in three convalescent patients. Treatment meaning: roughly ten-day PBMC culture with coronavirus spike peptide pools or control peptides (ViraFEST assay). This entry belongs to a study of vaccination and CD4 T cells after COVID-19. Study overall: Overlapping SARS-CoV-2, HCoV-NL63, HCoV-OC43 and HCoV-229E spike peptides were used to stimulate cells.

The study's findings and limits: Vaccine-specific clones in convalescent patients were spike mono-reactive in 304 of 307 cases.

Cultured CD4+ T cell DNA was sequenced using the Oncomine TCR Beta short-read assay. Extraction of genomic DNA was performed on cultured CD4+ T cells. TCRdb reprocessed the PCR reads via MiXCR and lists one record per CDR3 protein. The sample contains 15,000 to 20,000 distinct CDR3 sequences, under 55% of which appear only once. Losses at the gene ends were 3 bases for V and 4 bases for J; bases not matched to a gene: 7. Germline V gives CDR1 KGHSH, CDR2 LQKENI. The CDR3 has 15 amino acids. The chain combines TRBV18 with TRBJ2-5; 8 bases match TRBD1. The clonotype comes from a human donor who had recovered from COVID-19. This material consisted of CD4+ T cells from blood, cultured in vitro, taken about 7 months after SARS-CoV-2 vaccination. The CDR3 loop reads CASSPLTGGRETQYF. As DNA, the CDR3 is TGTGCCAGCTCACCCCTTACAGGGGGACGAGAGACCCAGTACTTC.